Described below is a single TCR beta chain sequence and its context. The sample is drawn from a study of Ad26.COV2.S vaccination and SARS-CoV-2 variants. At the level of the study: Dosing was one shot or two shots 56 days apart.

The V end lost 0 bases, the J end lost 0 bases, and 12 bases lay between the germline ends. The CDR3 has 16 residues. Per the germline V gene, CDR1 is GTSNPN and CDR2 is SVGIG (reference sequence). The treatment denotes: 15 to 20 received Ad26.COV2.S at low or high dose, single or two shots; five or six received placebo; per-sample allocation not given. Sampling was done on day 63 after the first vaccine or placebo injection. Assay: immunoSEQ multiplex PCR; the TCRdb copy retains only in-frame clones and omits some. The sample has about 400,000 clones; 88% are singletons. The V and J genes are TRBV30 and TRBJ2-1; D is unresolved. The material was peripheral blood, obtained in a trial of Ad26.COV2.S vaccine versus placebo. The source is a person aged 18-65 years who received the Ad26.COV2.S COVID-19 vaccine or a placebo. The DNA of the CDR3 is TGTGCCTGGAGTGTACTAAGGCTACCCTCCTACAATGAGCAGTTCTTC. As protein: CAWSVLRLPSYNEQFF.